The clone carrying this T cell receptor beta chain was seen once. Its antigen is not known. This sample is drawn from a study of T cell responses to AZD1222 COVID-19 vaccine. Study-level points and caveats: Among the donors, most were white British and more were female, and clonal diversity was possibly underestimated.

Data came from immunoSEQ multiplex PCR; TCRdb stores just in-frame clones and leaves some out. This table has some 120,000 clones, over 75% appearing once. This CDR3 is built from 16 residues. V lost 4 bases and J lost 5; bases outside the gene matches: 9. CDR1 LGHNA and CDR2 YSLEER come from the germline V gene. The sample here was peripheral blood, taken 28 days after the second dose of the MenACWY control vaccine. The chain is built from TRBV4-3 and TRBJ1-2; TRBD1 matches at 11 bases. This receptor was identified in an adult who received the MenACWY meningococcal vaccine as a control. As DNA, the CDR3 is TGCGCCAGCAGCCTAAAGGCGGACAGGGGGCAATATGGCTACACCTTC. The encoded protein is CASSLKADRGQYGYTF.